The T cell receptor (beta chain) under discussion was sequenced for a study of beta chain features in type 1 diabetes. Study-level background: Taken together, all samples contributed fewer than 110 million examined sorted cells.

Investigators reverse transcribed all isolated RNA, so they sequenced expressed TCRB transcripts. Profiled with immunoSEQ multiplex PCR; TCRdb holds only in-frame clones, not every one. Found here are around 120,000 clones, approximately 15% of them singletons; the top ten hold 2% to 3%. Cell sorting via CD45RO/CCR7/CD25/CD127/CD95/CD27 was performed to obtain CD4+ naive, central memory, regulatory and stem cell-like memory cells. Every sorted population was more than 98% pure. This clone was seen at least ten times. The antigen is unknown. The study, taken as a whole, reports: Type 1 diabetes patients had VDJ junctions that carried fewer insertions and more deletions. Type 1 diabetes patients showed a moderate but significant shortening of TCRB CDR3s in all four CD4+ subsets.

This receptor was obtained from a man younger than 35 with type 1 diabetes. The source material was central memory CD4+ T cells from blood.

CDR3: CAISAGAADTQYF. The CDR3 DNA is TGTGCCATCAGTGCGGGGGCCGCAGATACGCAGTATTTT. The chain employs TRBV10-3 and TRBJ2-3, with D tentatively TRBD1 or TRBD2 (6 bases each). Between the trimmed V and J ends, which lost 4 bases and 4 bases, there was a span of 9 bases. Germline V lookup: CDR1 ENHRY, CDR2 SYGVKD. This CDR3 contains 13 residues.